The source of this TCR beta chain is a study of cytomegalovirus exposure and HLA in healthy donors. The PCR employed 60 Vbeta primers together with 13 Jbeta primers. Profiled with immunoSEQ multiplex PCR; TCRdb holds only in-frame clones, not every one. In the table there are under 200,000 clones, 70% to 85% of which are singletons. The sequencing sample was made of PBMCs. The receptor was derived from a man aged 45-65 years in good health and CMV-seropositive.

CDR3 sequence (DNA): TGTGCCAGCAGCCTTGCCCAGGGTCACTCTGGAAACACCATATATTTT. Residues: CASSLAQGHSGNTIYF. The chain has TRBV7-2 and TRBJ1-3, with D possibly matching TRBD1 (5 bases). Trimming pared 5 bases from V and 0 bases from J, leaving 14 bases between. Germline V gives CDR1 SGHTA, CDR2 FQGNSA. The CDR3 covers 16 residues.